Following are 13 T cell receptor beta chains from one sample sequenced in a study of siplizumab effects on memory and regulatory T cells. Data came from immunoSEQ multiplex PCR; TCRdb stores just in-frame clones and leaves some out. The sample shows about 15,000 clones, 49% of them seen only once. Cells of the mixed lymphocyte reaction were cocultured at 37 degrees C for roughly 6 days. Antigens of these TCRs are unknown. Sequenced input: CFSE-low (dividing) CD4+ T cells sorted from an allogeneic mixed lymphocyte reaction. The source is a human donor in good health; the cells came from an allogeneic mixed lymphocyte reaction.

The chain combines TRBV2 with TRBJ1-2, with a weak D call TRBD1 (5 bases). Looked up from germline, CDR1 is SNHLY and CDR2 is FYNNEI. The V end was cut by 7 bases, the J end by 3 bases, with 12 bases between. The CDR3 sequence is 13 residues long. The CDR3 region is CASKYGQDYGYTF. DNA for the CDR3: TGTGCCAGCAAATACGGACAAGACTATGGCTACACCTTC.

By sample share, this clone is medium-sized. The V call is TRBV11-2, the J call TRBJ2-3; 7 nucleotides agree with TRBD1. CDR1 SGHAT and CDR2 FQNNGV come from the germline V gene. The CDR3 contains 14 residues. Trimming removed 3 bases from V and 2 bases from J; junction bases left unmatched: 2. Here the CDR3 DNA reads TGTGCCAGCAGCTTGGGACAGACCACAGATACGCAGTATTTT. Its protein product is CASSLGQTTDTQYF.

This clone was recorded a few times. The rearrangement uses TRBV30 and TRBJ1-1; the D is unclear. CDR3 length: 12 amino acids. The V gene's germline CDR1 is GTSNPN and CDR2 SVGIG (reference sequence). The DNA for the CDR3 is TGTGGCATGGGCAGAAAGAACACTGAAGCTTTCTTT. This codes for CGMGRKNTEAFF.

This chain uses TRBV6-1 with TRBJ1-2; D is perhaps TRBD1 (5 bases). V was trimmed by 5 bases and J by 8 bases, leaving 15 bases between them. Germline values: CDR1 MNHNS, CDR2 SASEGT. This CDR3 is built from 13 residues. Here the CDR3 DNA reads TGTGCCAGCAGTAAAACTGGGGGAACGGGCTACACCTTC. Its translation: CASSKTGGTGYTF.

V is TRBV18 and J is TRBJ1-1; 8 bases align to TRBD1. CDR3 size: 14 residues. Trimming cost V 6 bases and J 3 bases; bases outside gene matches: 6. Looked up from germline, CDR1 is KGHSH and CDR2 is LQKENI. The CDR3 sequence: CASSGQAGYTEAFF. CDR3 nucleotides: TGTGCCAGCTCGGGACAGGCGGGGTACACTGAAGCTTTCTTT. Variable domain in full (rest from reference TRBV18 and TRBJ1-1): NAGVMQNPRHLVRRRGQEARLRCSPMKGHSHVYWYRQLPEEGLKFMVYLQKENIIDESGMPKERFSAEFPKEGPSILRIQQVVRGDSAAYFCASSGQAGYTEAFFGQGTRLTVV.

This clone was counted a single time. This likely stems from a read error, as it lies one base from a far larger clone. The chain has TRBV19 and TRBJ1-2; weak D call: TRBD1 (6 bases). The CDR3 has 15 amino acids. Germline V gene data show CDR1 as LNHDA and CDR2 as SQIVND (reference sequence). CDR3 in DNA: TGTGCCAGTAGTATATGGACAGCTGTTAACCATGGCTACACCTTC. This encodes CASSIWTAVNHGYTF.

The V and J genes are TRBV7-8 and TRBJ2-3; 9 bases are a match to TRBD1. Germline V lookup: CDR1 SGHVS, CDR2 FQNEAQ. The J segment lost 4 bases and the V segment lost 4 bases, leaving 9 bases of the junction unmatched. This CDR3 has 16 amino acids. The CDR3 bases are TGTGCCAGCAGCTCTGGGGGGACAGGGAGAGCAGATACGCAGTATTTT. This sequence encodes CASSSGGTGRADTQYF. Full variable domain (outside the CDR3, taken from reference TRBV7-8 and TRBJ2-3): GAGVSQSPRYKVAKRGQDVALRCDPISGHVSLFWYQQALGQGPEFLTYFQNEAQLDKSGLPSDRFFAERPEGSVSTLKIQRTQQEDSAVYLCASSSGGTGRADTQYFGPGTRLTVL.

Turning to this clone: Other DNA variants within this sample encode the same CDR3. The rearrangement uses TRBV18 and TRBJ1-2; D remains unclear. The germline V gene has CDR1 KGHSH and CDR2 LQKENI. The CDR3 has 13 residues. Trimming cost V 3 bases and J 3 bases, with 8 bases left between them. The CDR3 is CASSPGEDYGYTF. The CDR3 DNA reads as TGTGCCAGCTCACCCGGGGAGGACTATGGCTACACCTTC.

This clone is termed medium-sized (0.01 to 0.1%). The chain is built from TRBV2 and TRBJ2-7, with 9 positions matching TRBD1. CDR1 is SNHLY and CDR2 is FYNNEI in the germline V gene. This CDR3 spans 14 amino acids. V lost 4 bases to trimming and J lost 2 bases; unmatched junction nucleotides: 3. CDR3 coding DNA: TGTGCCAGCAGTGGACGGACAGGGGCCTACGAGCAGTACTTC. Its translation is CASSGRTGAYEQYF.

This clone was observed a few times. V and J are TRBV30 and TRBJ1-5, with 9 bases identical to TRBD1. V trimming: 0 bases; J trimming: 8 bases; junction bases outside the gene matches: 5. This CDR3 comprises 14 residues. Germline CDR1 is GTSNPN and CDR2 is SVGIG (reference sequence). The CDR3 bases are TGTGCCTGGAGTGTGGGACAGGGACTAGAGCCCCAGCATTTT. As protein: CAWSVGQGLEPQHF.

This clone occurred once. J is TRBJ2-3 and V is TRBV5-4, with D possibly matching TRBD2 (6 bases). The CDR3 has 16 amino acids. Between the trimmed V and J ends, which lost 1 base and 1 base, there was a span of 13 bases. CDR1 and CDR2 (germline): SGHNT, YYREEE (reference sequence). For the CDR3, the DNA is TGTGCCAGCAGCTTGTTTCGGGGCGGGGGCACAGATACGCAGTATTTT. Encoded protein: CASSLFRGGGTDTQYF.

The rearrangement joins TRBV6-5 to TRBJ1-3, with 7 bases that match TRBD1. V gave up 6 bases and J gave up 2 bases; unmatched junction bases: 1. This CDR3 spans 13 amino acids. Germline V gene sequence: CDR1 MNHEY, CDR2 SVGAGI. The CDR3 reads CASSGQAGNTIYF. The DNA of the CDR3 is TGTGCCAGCAGCGGACAGGCTGGAAACACCATATATTTT.

V is TRBV18 and J is TRBJ1-2, with unresolved D. Germline V gene lookup returns CDR1 KGHSH and CDR2 LQKENI. The V gene lost 3 bases and the J gene lost 2 bases, with 7 bases spanning the gap. This CDR3 contains 13 residues. The CDR3 protein is CASSPAENYGYTF. The DNA for the CDR3 is TGTGCCAGCTCACCTGCAGAGAACTATGGCTACACCTTC.